This T cell receptor (beta chain) derives from a study of spatial heterogeneity in lung cancer. Study summary: Compared with alpha-chain sequences, beta-chain sequences were consistently detected in greater numbers. Overall study findings and caveats: Ubiquitous expanded tumor TCRs appeared in blood more at resection than follow-up.

Trimming took 5 bases from V and 0 from J, leaving 0 bases between them. CDR1 and CDR2 from the germline V gene are SNHLY and FYNNEI. The CDR3 is 11 residues long. Every TCR cDNA molecule bore a unique molecular identifier. One entry per CDR3 protein, called by TCRdb with MiXCR from the 5' RACE reads. The profile shows around 11,000 distinct CDR3 sequences, less than 25% of them singletons. The time point was: sample taken at primary tumor resection. No cells were sorted before sequencing. The whole RNA sequenced was extracted from tumor, nontumor lung or frozen PBMC. Samples came from some 71 TRACERx patients with untreated early-stage lung cancer. About this clonotype itself: The antigen is unknown.

This clonotype originated in a female donor with early-stage non-small cell lung cancer. The specimen comprised PBMCs, sampled at surgery. The rearrangement uses TRBV2 and TRBJ2-3; no clear D. CDR3 nucleotide sequence: TGTGCCAGCAGTAGCACAGATACGCAGTATTTT. This gives the protein CASSSTDTQYF.